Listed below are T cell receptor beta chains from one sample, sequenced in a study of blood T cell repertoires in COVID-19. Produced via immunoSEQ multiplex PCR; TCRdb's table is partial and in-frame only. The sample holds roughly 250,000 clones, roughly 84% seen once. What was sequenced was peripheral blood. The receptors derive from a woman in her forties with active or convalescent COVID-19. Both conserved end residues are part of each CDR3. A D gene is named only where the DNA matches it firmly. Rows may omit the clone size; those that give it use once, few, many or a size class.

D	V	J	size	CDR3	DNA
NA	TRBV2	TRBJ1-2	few	CASSERGQIFGYTF	TGTGCCAGCAGTGAACGAGGACAGATTTTTGGCTACACCTTC
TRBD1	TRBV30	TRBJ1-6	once	CAWSVLPGGNSYNSPLHF	TGTGCCTGGAGTGTACTACCAGGGGGCAACTCCTATAATTCACCCCTCCACTTT
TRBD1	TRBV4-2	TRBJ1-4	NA	CASSQAVKDRTRGTNEKLFF	TGTGCCAGCAGCCAAGCCGTGAAGGACAGGACGCGAGGAACTAATGAAAAACTGTTTTTT
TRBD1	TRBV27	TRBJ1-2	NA	CASSRDSGGYGYTF	TGTGCCAGCAGTCGGGACAGCGGGGGGTATGGCTACACCTTC
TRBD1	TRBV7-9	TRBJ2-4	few	CASSPPGQSPWYF	TGTGCCAGCAGCCCCCCGGGACAGTCTCCATGGTACTTC
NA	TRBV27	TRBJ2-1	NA	CASSFGRGENEQFF	TGTGCCAGCAGTTTCGGCAGGGGAGAGAATGAGCAGTTCTTC
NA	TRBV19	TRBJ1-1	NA	CASTQQGGYTEAFF	TGTGCCAGTACCCAACAGGGCGGGTACACTGAAGCTTTCTTT
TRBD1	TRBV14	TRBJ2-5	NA	CASSSGTVQETQYF	TGTGCCAGCAGCTCCGGGACAGTCCAAGAGACCCAGTACTTC
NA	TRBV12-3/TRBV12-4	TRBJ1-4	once	CASSLAGAGLLFF	TGTGCCAGCAGTTTGGCAGGGGCCGGGTTACTGTTTTTT
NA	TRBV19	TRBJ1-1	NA	CASSMRARGTEAFF	TGTGCCAGTAGTATGAGGGCCCGGGGCACTGAAGCTTTCTTT
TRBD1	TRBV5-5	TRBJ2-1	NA	CASRNTMTGSSSYNEQFF	TGTGCCAGCAGGAATACAATGACAGGGTCTAGCTCCTACAATGAGCAGTTCTTC
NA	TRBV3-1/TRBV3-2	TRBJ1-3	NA	CASSQDLPGSGNTIYF	TGTGCCAGCAGCCAAGATCTCCCAGGCTCTGGAAACACCATATATTTT
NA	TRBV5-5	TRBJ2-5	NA	CASSLLAGVQETQYF	TGTGCCAGCAGCTTGTTGGCCGGAGTTCAAGAGACCCAGTACTTC
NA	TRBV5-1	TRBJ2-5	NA	CASSPGLLDSQETQYF	TGCGCCAGCAGCCCGGGGCTGTTGGACAGTCAAGAGACCCAGTACTTC
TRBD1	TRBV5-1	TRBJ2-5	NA	CASSAGTGFRFRETQYF	TGCGCCAGCAGCGCAGGGACAGGGTTCCGATTTCGAGAGACCCAGTACTTC
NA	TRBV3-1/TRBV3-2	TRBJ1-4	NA	CASSSLRANEKLFF	TGTGCCAGCAGCTCGCTCCGGGCTAATGAAAAACTGTTTTTT
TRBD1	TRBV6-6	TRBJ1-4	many	CASTLQGRNEKLFF	TGTGCCAGCACTTTACAGGGGAGGAATGAAAAACTGTTTTTT
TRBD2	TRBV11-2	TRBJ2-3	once	CASSGRRGGTDTQYF	TGTGCCAGCAGCGGCCGGCGGGGGGGAACAGATACGCAGTATTTT
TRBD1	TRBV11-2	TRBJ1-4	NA	CASSWQGAFNEKLFF	TGTGCCAGCAGCTGGCAGGGGGCCTTTAATGAAAAACTGTTTTTT
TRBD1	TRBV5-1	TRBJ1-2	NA	CASSSDRVRYGYTF	TGCGCCAGCAGCAGCGACAGGGTTCGATATGGCTACACCTTC
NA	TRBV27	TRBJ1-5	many	CATPPGNQPQHF	TGTGCCACCCCCCCGGGCAATCAGCCCCAGCATTTT
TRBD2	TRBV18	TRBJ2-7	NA	CASSRGLAGTKSSYEQYF	TGTGCCAGCTCACGGGGACTAGCGGGGACCAAAAGCTCCTACGAGCAGTACTTC
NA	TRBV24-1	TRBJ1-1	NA	CATTQGLGTEAFF	TGTGCCACCACTCAGGGGTTGGGCACTGAAGCTTTCTTT
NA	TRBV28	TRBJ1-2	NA	CASTSLRRGYGYTF	TGTGCCAGCACCTCTTTACGTCGGGGCTATGGCTACACCTTC
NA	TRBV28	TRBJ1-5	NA	CASTSSGAGTSNQPQHF	TGTGCCAGCACCTCATCAGGGGCAGGCACTAGCAATCAGCCCCAGCATTTT
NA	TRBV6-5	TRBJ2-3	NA	CASSYAPGADTQYF	TGTGCCAGCAGTTATGCCCCAGGGGCAGATACGCAGTATTTT
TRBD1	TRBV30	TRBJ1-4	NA	CAWSAGTANEKLFF	TGTGCCTGGAGTGCCGGGACAGCCAATGAAAAACTGTTTTTT
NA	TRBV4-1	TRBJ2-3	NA	CASSSRASGTDTQYF	TGCGCCAGCAGTTCGAGAGCTAGTGGCACAGATACGCAGTATTTT
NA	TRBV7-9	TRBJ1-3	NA	CASSAPRLSGNTIYF	TGTGCCAGCAGCGCCCCTCGACTCTCTGGAAACACCATATATTTT
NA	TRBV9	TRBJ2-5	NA	CASSPRGRGEQETQYF	TGTGCCAGCAGCCCGCGGGGCAGGGGGGAACAAGAGACCCAGTACTTC